This T cell receptor (beta chain) was profiled in a study of blood T cell repertoires in COVID-19. Study overall: Specimens from acute and convalescent COVID-19 originated in the United States, Italy and Spain. The cDNA or gDNA used as material had been derived from T cells, B-cell-depleted T cells, or PBMCs.

Original analysis: How many nucleated cells were present was estimated from reference gene primer amplification. The assay was immunoSEQ multiplex PCR, and TCRdb's table has in-frame clones only and misses some. V, J and clone size are taken as reported in that table, and D and trimming were inferred from the DNA itself. The data show 150,000 or so clones, roughly 84% seen once. The source of this sequence is a woman aged 55 to 70 with acute or convalescent COVID-19. Source material: peripheral blood.

The CDR3 coding sequence is TGTGCCAGCAGGTTAGAACCCATGCCGAACACCGGGGAGCTGTTTTTT. Protein sequence: CASRLEPMPNTGELFF. The V and J genes are TRBV5-6 and TRBJ2-2; D uncertain. V was shortened by 5 bases and J by 0 bases, with 14 bases between the two germline ends. This CDR3 is 16 amino acids long. Germline CDR1 and CDR2: SGHDT and YYEEEE.